Listed below are T cell receptor beta chains from one sample, sequenced in a study of cytomegalovirus exposure and HLA in healthy donors. Sequencing was performed with immunoSEQ multiplex PCR; in TCRdb, only in-frame clones are kept and a portion is missing. The sample lists about 150,000 clones; 73% were seen once. The specimen was PBMCs. These receptors all stem from a woman between 18 and 29 years old in good health and CMV-seropositive. CDR3s include the opening cysteine and the closing phenylalanine or tryptophan.

cdr3_length: 15
v_call: TRBV30
cdr3_aa: CAWSVGHTGSYEQYF

cdr3_length: 14
v_call: TRBV27
cdr3_aa: CASSLGGLAREQYF

cdr3_length: 12
v_call: TRBV2
cdr3_aa: CASRGGGEPLHF

cdr3_length: 12
v_call: TRBV2
cdr3_aa: CASKGDRDTQYF

cdr3_length: 15
v_call: TRBV15
cdr3_aa: CATSRAGTGYNEQFF

cdr3_length: 16
v_call: TRBV23-1
cdr3_aa: CASSQSVTGENTEAFF

cdr3_length: 16
v_call: TRBV30
cdr3_aa: CAWSVSGATNTGELFF

cdr3_length: 15
v_call: TRBV28
cdr3_aa: CASTGGGQDHYEQYF

cdr3_length: 12
v_call: TRBV2
cdr3_aa: CASSTSDLGQYF

cdr3_length: 14
v_call: TRBV19
cdr3_aa: CASTRSVREDTQYF

cdr3_length: 15
v_call: TRBV7-2
cdr3_aa: CASSRSTGKNTEAFF

cdr3_length: 15
v_call: TRBV6-1
cdr3_aa: CASSSPGHKSYEQYF

cdr3_length: 11
v_call: TRBV5-1
cdr3_aa: CASTGGLEAFF

cdr3_length: 15
v_call: TRBV2
cdr3_aa: CAGSLDRGSGNTIYF

cdr3_length: 14
v_call: TRBV30
cdr3_aa: CAWSSDSLYNEQFF

cdr3_length: 13
v_call: TRBV2
cdr3_aa: CASSEAGSEKLFF

cdr3_length: 15
v_call: TRBV7-9
cdr3_aa: CASNGDGSLNSPLHF

cdr3_length: 16
v_call: TRBV7-2
cdr3_aa: CASSLGLPDRSYGYTF

cdr3_length: 14
v_call: TRBV6-5
cdr3_aa: CASARTLLTDTQYF

cdr3_length: 14
v_call: TRBV14
cdr3_aa: CASSQRGLRMTQYF

cdr3_length: 15
v_call: TRBV7-2
cdr3_aa: CASSPTGLGNQPQHF

cdr3_length: 17
v_call: TRBV4-1
cdr3_aa: CASSQDFEGGQTDTQYF

cdr3_length: 16
v_call: TRBV2
cdr3_aa: CASRGEGQRTYNEQFF

cdr3_length: 17
v_call: TRBV4-3
cdr3_aa: CASSPEPSGIIADTQYF

cdr3_length: 12
v_call: TRBV30
cdr3_aa: CACRRGNEKLFF

cdr3_length: 18
v_call: TRBV2
cdr3_aa: CASTTDRGANAVNTEAFF

cdr3_length: 14
v_call: TRBV6-6
cdr3_aa: CASSPQGWSQPQHF

cdr3_length: 15
v_call: TRBV18
cdr3_aa: CASSPRQGNTGELFF

cdr3_length: 15
v_call: TRBV7-6
cdr3_aa: CASSSGLAGQETQYF

cdr3_length: 16
v_call: TRBV15
cdr3_aa: CATSRDMAGETGELFF

cdr3_length: 15
v_call: TRBV7-2
cdr3_aa: CASSTSDRGGYGYTF

cdr3_length: 19
v_call: TRBV5-1
cdr3_aa: CASSLRPGQGKFMNTEAFF

cdr3_length: 16
v_call: TRBV18
cdr3_aa: CASSSGQVLSNQPQHF

cdr3_length: 13
v_call: TRBV27
cdr3_aa: CASSLRASYEQYF

cdr3_length: 13
v_call: TRBV6-1
cdr3_aa: CASTLWGAGELFF

cdr3_length: 16
v_call: TRBV14
cdr3_aa: CASSQGLGLGYNEQFF

cdr3_length: 16
v_call: TRBV18
cdr3_aa: CASSPKGPSNTGELFF

cdr3_length: 15
v_call: TRBV4-2
cdr3_aa: CASSRSASGGAQQFF

cdr3_length: 16
v_call: TRBV10-3
cdr3_aa: CAISESTGGSVYEQYF

cdr3_length: 14
v_call: TRBV7-9
cdr3_aa: CASSLALDTNEQFF

cdr3_length: 12
v_call: TRBV19
cdr3_aa: CASSDRNTEAFF

cdr3_length: 12
v_call: TRBV2
cdr3_aa: CASAGISNEQFF

cdr3_length: 15
v_call: TRBV4-3
cdr3_aa: CASSQARQGRTEAFF